This T cell receptor beta chain is drawn from a study of T cells after posttransplantation cyclophosphamide. Busulfan-fludarabine conditioning, marrow transplant, and cyclophosphamide on days +3 and +4 were administered. The V end lost 6 bases, the J end lost 5 bases, and 16 bases lay between the germline ends. The germline V gene encodes CDR1 LNHDA and CDR2 SQIVND (reference sequence). This CDR3 comprises 14 residues. The table lists this clone with many counts. TCRdb's copy holds only in-frame clones and misses some; the assay was immunoSEQ multiplex PCR. This sample has about 7,200 clones, each found more than once.

The clonotype was recovered from a female patient in her fifties who received an allogeneic stem cell transplant from a related donor, was CMV-positive, and had no GVHD. Some T cells may trace back to the graft donor. This material consisted of PBMCs, taken after allogeneic stem cell transplant with posttransplant cyclophosphamide. The rearrangement joins TRBV19 to TRBJ1-1; the D gene is possibly TRBD1 (5 bases). The CDR3 loop reads CASRPRGAGTEAFF. CDR3 bases: TGTGCCAGTAGACCTAGGGGCGCAGGGACTGAAGCTTTCTTT.